These 4 T cell receptor beta chains originate from one sample sequenced in a study of T cells after yellow fever vaccination. TCRdb ran MiXCR on the 5' RACE reads and lists one entry per CDR3 protein. The top ten clones hold 3% to 3.5% of a sample with about 300,000 distinct CDR3 sequences, approximately 10% of them seen once. Sample: CD4+ T cells sorted from PBMCs, taken 5 days after the yellow fever booster vaccination. The receptors here all came from a man between 18 and 35 years old who received the YFV17D yellow fever vaccine.

Regarding this clonotype: It may be a read error: a sequence one base away is much more abundant. The chain has TRBV2 and TRBJ2-5, with D uncertain. Germline V lookup: CDR1 SNHLY, CDR2 FYNNEI. Trimming pared 2 bases from V and 2 bases from J, leaving 6 bases between. This CDR3 spans 13 amino acids. CDR3 bases: TGTGCCAGCAGTGAACAGCAACAAGAGACCCAGTACTTC. It codes for CASSEQQQETQYF.

Only a few counts were recorded for this clonotype. CDR3 protein: CASNGQGYGYTF. The CDR3 region has the DNA TGTGCCAGCAATGGACAGGGATATGGCTACACCTTC. The chain uses TRBV11-2 and TRBJ1-2, with TRBD1 identical over 8 bases. The CDR3 extends over 12 amino acids. Trimming removed 7 bases from V and 5 bases from J; junction bases left unmatched: 3. Germline V gene data show CDR1 as SGHAT and CDR2 as FQNNGV.

V gene TRBV15 combines with J gene TRBJ1-1; no firm D call. Trimming stripped 0 bases from V and 7 bases from J, with 12 bases between. The CDR3 runs 14 residues. CDR1 LNHNV and CDR2 YYDKDF come from the germline V gene (reference sequence). The DNA of the CDR3 is TGTGCCACCAGCAGAGATCTCGCGGTTAATGAAGCTTTCTTT. Its translation is CATSRDLAVNEAFF.

This clonotype showed up many times. DNA for the CDR3: TGTGCCAGCAGTTCGGACAGGGGGTCTTGGGGGTCAGATACGCAGTATTTT. Its protein is CASSSDRGSWGSDTQYF. The V gene is TRBV11-2, the J gene TRBJ2-3; TRBD1 aligns across 10 bases. Unmatched junction bases numbered 13, after V lost 6 bases and J lost 4 bases. The CDR3 contains 17 residues. CDR1 and CDR2 (germline): SGHAT, FQNNGV.